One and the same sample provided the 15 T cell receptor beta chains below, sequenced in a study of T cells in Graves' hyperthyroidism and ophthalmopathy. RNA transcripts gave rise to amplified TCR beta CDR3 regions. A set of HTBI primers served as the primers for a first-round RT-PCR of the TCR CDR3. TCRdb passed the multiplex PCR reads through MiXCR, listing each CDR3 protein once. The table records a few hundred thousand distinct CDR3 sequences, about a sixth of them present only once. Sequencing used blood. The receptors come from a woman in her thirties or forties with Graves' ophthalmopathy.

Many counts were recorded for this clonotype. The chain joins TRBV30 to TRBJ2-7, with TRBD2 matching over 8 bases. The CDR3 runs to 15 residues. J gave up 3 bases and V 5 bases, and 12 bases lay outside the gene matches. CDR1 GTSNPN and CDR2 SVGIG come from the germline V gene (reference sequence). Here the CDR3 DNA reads TGTGCCTGGGCTCAGAGCGGGAGAGGGAACTACGAGCAGTACTTC. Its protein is CAWAQSGRGNYEQYF.

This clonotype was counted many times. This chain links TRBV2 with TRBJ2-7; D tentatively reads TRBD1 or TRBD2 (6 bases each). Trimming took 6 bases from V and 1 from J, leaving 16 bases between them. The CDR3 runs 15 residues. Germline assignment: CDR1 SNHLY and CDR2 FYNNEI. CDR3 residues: CASRYGGPPSYEQYF. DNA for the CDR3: TGTGCCAGCAGATATGGGGGGCCCCCATCCTACGAGCAGTACTTC.

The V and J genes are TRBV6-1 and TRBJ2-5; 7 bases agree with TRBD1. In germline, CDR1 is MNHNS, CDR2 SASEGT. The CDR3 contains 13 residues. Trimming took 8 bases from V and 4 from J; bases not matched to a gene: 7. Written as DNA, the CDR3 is TGTGCCAGCCGAAGACAGGGTGCAGAGACCCAGTACTTC. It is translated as CASRRQGAETQYF.

The CDR3 region is CSVARGTEAFF. CDR3 in DNA: TGCAGCGTTGCTAGGGGCACTGAAGCTTTCTTT. The chain carries TRBV29-1 and TRBJ1-1; possibly TRBD1 for D (5 bases). Between the trimmed V and J ends, which lost 4 bases and 4 bases, there was a span of 7 bases. Per germline, CDR1 SQVTM and CDR2 ANQGSEA. The CDR3 runs to 11 residues. Using reference TRBV29-1 and TRBJ1-1 for the parts outside the CDR3, the full variable domain is SAVISQKPSRDICQRGTSLTIQCQVDSQVTMMFWYRQQPGQSLTLIATANQGSEATYESGFVIDKFPISRPNLTFSTLTVSNMSPEDSSIYLCSVARGTEAFFGQGTRLTVV.

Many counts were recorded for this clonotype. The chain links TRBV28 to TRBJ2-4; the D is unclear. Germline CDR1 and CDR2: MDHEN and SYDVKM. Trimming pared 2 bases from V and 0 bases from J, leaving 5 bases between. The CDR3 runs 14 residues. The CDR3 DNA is TGTGCCAGCAGTTTAGAGCGAGCCAAAAACATTCAGTACTTC. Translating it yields CASSLERAKNIQYF.

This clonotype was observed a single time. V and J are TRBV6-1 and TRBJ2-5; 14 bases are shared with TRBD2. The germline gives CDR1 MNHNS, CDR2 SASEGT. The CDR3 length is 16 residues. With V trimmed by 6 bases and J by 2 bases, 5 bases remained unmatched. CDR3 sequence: CASRRRLAGGQETQYF. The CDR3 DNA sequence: TGTGCCAGCAGACGACGACTAGCGGGAGGGCAAGAGACCCAGTACTTC.

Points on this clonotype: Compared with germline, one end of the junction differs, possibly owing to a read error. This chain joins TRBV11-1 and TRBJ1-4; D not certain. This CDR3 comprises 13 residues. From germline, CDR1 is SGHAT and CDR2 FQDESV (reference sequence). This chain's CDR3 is CASSLAINEKLFF. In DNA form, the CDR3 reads TGTGCCAGCAGCCTAGCCATCAATGAAAAACTGTTTTTT.

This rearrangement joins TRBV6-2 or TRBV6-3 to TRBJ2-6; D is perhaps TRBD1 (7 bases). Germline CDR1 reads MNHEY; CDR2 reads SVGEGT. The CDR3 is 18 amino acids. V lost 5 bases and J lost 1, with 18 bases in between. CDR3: CASSPGRQGLSGANVLTF. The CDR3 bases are TGTGCCAGCAGTCCCGGTAGACAGGGACTTTCTGGGGCCAACGTCCTGACTTTC.

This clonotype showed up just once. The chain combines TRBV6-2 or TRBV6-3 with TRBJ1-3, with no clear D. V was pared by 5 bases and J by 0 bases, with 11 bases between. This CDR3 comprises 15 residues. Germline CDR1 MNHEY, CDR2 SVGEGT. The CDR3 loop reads CASSPAGSSGNTIYF. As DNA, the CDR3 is TGTGCCAGCAGTCCGGCCGGGAGCTCTGGAAACACCATATATTTT.

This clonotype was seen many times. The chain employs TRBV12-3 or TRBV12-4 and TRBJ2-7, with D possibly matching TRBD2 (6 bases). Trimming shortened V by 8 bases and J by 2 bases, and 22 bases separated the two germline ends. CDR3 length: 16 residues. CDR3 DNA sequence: TGTGCCAGCTCACCGTTTCACGGGGGAACCGCCTACGAGCAGTACTTC. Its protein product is CASSPFHGGTAYEQYF.

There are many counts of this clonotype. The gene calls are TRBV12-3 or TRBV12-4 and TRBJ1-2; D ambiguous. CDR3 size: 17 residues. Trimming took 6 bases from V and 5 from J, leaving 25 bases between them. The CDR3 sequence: CASSAQVRAYVAYGYTF. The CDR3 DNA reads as TGTGCCAGCAGCGCACAAGTGCGCGCTTACGTGGCGTATGGCTACACCTTC.

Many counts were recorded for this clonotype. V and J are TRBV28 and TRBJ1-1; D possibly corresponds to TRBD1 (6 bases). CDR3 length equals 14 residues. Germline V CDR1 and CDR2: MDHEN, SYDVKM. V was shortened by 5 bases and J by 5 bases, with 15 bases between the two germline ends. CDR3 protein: CASSLAGAGTEAFF. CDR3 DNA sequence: TGTGCCAGCAGTCTCGCAGGGGCAGGGACTGAAGCTTTCTTT.

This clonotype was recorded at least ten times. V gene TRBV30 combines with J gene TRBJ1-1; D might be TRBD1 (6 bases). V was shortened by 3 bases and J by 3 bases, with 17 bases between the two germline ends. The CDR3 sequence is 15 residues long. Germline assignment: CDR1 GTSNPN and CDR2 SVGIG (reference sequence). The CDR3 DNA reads TGTGCCTGGAGACTTCTGGGGGGGGCGGACACTGAAGCTTTCTTT. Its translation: CAWRLLGGADTEAFF.

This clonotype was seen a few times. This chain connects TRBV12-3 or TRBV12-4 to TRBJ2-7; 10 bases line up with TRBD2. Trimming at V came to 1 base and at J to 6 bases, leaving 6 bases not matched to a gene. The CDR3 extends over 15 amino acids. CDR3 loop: CASSLGPSGSGEQYF. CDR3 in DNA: TGTGCCAGCAGTTTAGGGCCTAGCGGGAGTGGCGAGCAGTACTTC.

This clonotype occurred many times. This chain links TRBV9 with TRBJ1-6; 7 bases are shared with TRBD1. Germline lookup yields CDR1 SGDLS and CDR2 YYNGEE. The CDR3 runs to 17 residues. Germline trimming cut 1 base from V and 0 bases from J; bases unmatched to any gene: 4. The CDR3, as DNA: TGTGCCAGCAGCGTAAAGGGGGCGAGCTCCTATAATTCACCCCTCCACTTT. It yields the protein CASSVKGASSYNSPLHF.